One T cell receptor (beta chain) is described in this entry. Its antigen is still unknown. The PCR ran on 60 Vbeta and 13 Jbeta primers. Sequencing was performed with immunoSEQ multiplex PCR; in TCRdb, only in-frame clones are kept and a portion is missing. The table includes approximately 180,000 clones, roughly 80% detected once. These data come from a study of cytomegalovirus exposure and HLA in healthy donors. Study conclusions and caveats: Later genetic work tied a missense DCLRE1C variant to beta-chain V and J trimming.

Germline lookup yields CDR1 SQVTM and CDR2 ANQGSEA. Between the trimmed V and J ends, which lost 4 bases and 5 bases, there was a span of 18 bases. This CDR3 has 15 residues. The source is a woman between 45 and 65 years old in good health and CMV-seronegative. Input material: PBMCs. The chain joins TRBV29-1 to TRBJ2-1; D unresolved. The DNA for the CDR3 is TGCAGCGTTGGCGGATTGAAAGGTTTCCACAATGAGCAGTTCTTC. Protein: CSVGGLKGFHNEQFF.